This note documents a single T cell receptor (beta chain) sequence. This record comes from a study of cytomegalovirus exposure and HLA in healthy donors. 60 Vbeta and 13 Jbeta primers were used in PCR. The table came from immunoSEQ multiplex PCR; TCRdb's copy has only in-frame clones and leaves some out. The profile shows 150,000 or so clones, roughly 79% of them singletons. Germline V gene sequence: CDR1 MNHNS, CDR2 SASEGT. Trimming left V 8 bases short and J 5 bases short, with 9 bases between. CDR3 size: 11 residues. The chain uses TRBV6-1 and TRBJ1-2; D is unresolved. This TCR came from a man in his forties in good health and CMV-seronegative. Material: PBMCs. In DNA form, the CDR3 reads TGTGCCAGCTCGGAGGGTTATGGCTACACCTTC. As protein: CASSEGYGYTF.